The present T cell receptor beta chain was sequenced within a study of blood T cell repertoires in COVID-19. No more than 2 weeks before study entry, exposed participants had met a case of COVID-19. The V gene's germline CDR1 is MGHRA and CDR2 YSYEKL. The CDR3 length is 20 residues. Trimming stripped 0 bases from V and 0 bases from J, with 23 bases between. In the original workflow: Estimation of nucleated cell counts relied on the amplification of reference gene primers. Clones were read by immunoSEQ multiplex PCR, and TCRdb kept only the in-frame ones, dropping some. Clone size and the V and J calls come from that table; the DNA yielded D and trimming. The data show 270,000 or so clones, with more than 85% seen just once and about 3% held by the top ten.

The chain combines TRBV4-1 with TRBJ1-1; D is possibly TRBD1 (5 bases). The sequenced sample consisted of PBMCs or T cells enriched from blood (not recorded which). The TCR was taken from a man in his forties who had been exposed to COVID-19. The CDR3 sequence: CASSQDLAVLGGTLNTEAFF. For the CDR3, the DNA is TGCGCCAGCAGCCAAGATTTAGCCGTTCTGGGGGGGACTCTGAACACTGAAGCTTTCTTT.